Listed below are T cell receptor beta chains from one sample, sequenced in a study of T cell repertoires in cytomegalovirus infection. Antigens for these TCRs are unknown. Using its own MiXCR run on the reads, TCRdb lists one record per CDR3 protein. This sample has roughly 800,000 distinct CDR3 sequences, with just under 30% found just once. The material was cultured CD8+ T cells from PBMCs, obtained from culture after CMV antigen stimulation. The receptors come from a human donor in good health (CMV status not recorded). Some clones in this sample may be carry-over from other donors' samples. Each CDR3 is given with its conserved first and last residue. Fields, in order: D gene, V gene, J gene, clone size, CDR3 protein, CDR3 DNA. The D gene is left open where the match is weak. The size field is filled for only some rows; it gives once, few, many or a size class.

D gene: NA; V gene: TRBV28; J gene: TRBJ2-1; clone size: few; CDR3 protein: CASSLVPENNEQFF; CDR3 DNA: TGTGCCAGCAGTTTGGTACCTGAAAACAATGAGCAGTTCTTC
D gene: NA; V gene: TRBV9; J gene: TRBJ1-2; clone size: NA; CDR3 protein: CASSVGDGRGNYGYTF; CDR3 DNA: TGTGCCAGCAGCGTAGGGGATGGTAGGGGAAACTATGGCTACACCTTC
D gene: NA; V gene: TRBV12-3/TRBV12-4; J gene: TRBJ2-5; clone size: few; CDR3 protein: CASSSRGSTFPKTQYF; CDR3 DNA: TGTGCCAGCAGTTCCCGGGGATCCACCTTCCCTAAGACCCAGTACTTC
D gene: NA; V gene: TRBV5-8; J gene: TRBJ1-1; clone size: NA; CDR3 protein: CASSLDPGQGEAFF; CDR3 DNA: TGTGCCAGCAGCTTGGATCCAGGCCAGGGAGAAGCTTTCTTT
D gene: NA; V gene: TRBV6-5; J gene: TRBJ1-5; clone size: few; CDR3 protein: CASTTGLGQPQHF; CDR3 DNA: TGTGCCAGCACCACAGGGCTGGGGCAGCCCCAGCATTTT
D gene: NA; V gene: TRBV4-3; J gene: TRBJ2-2; clone size: NA; CDR3 protein: CASSQRGRMAGELFF; CDR3 DNA: TGCGCCAGCAGCCAGCGGGGGCGAATGGCCGGGGAGCTGTTTTTT
D gene: NA; V gene: TRBV7-6; J gene: TRBJ1-2; clone size: NA; CDR3 protein: CASSSTGKGYTF; CDR3 DNA: TGTGCCAGCAGCTCCACAGGGAAGGGCTACACCTTC
D gene: NA; V gene: TRBV12-3/TRBV12-4; J gene: TRBJ2-3; clone size: NA; CDR3 protein: CASSDGSTDTQYF; CDR3 DNA: TGTGCCAGCAGTGATGGGTCCACAGATACGCAGTATTTT
D gene: NA; V gene: TRBV7-3; J gene: TRBJ2-1; clone size: few; CDR3 protein: CASSLTSGTVNNEQFF; CDR3 DNA: TGTGCCAGCAGCTTAACCTCCGGGACTGTGAACAATGAGCAGTTCTTC
D gene: NA; V gene: TRBV6-6; J gene: TRBJ1-2; clone size: NA; CDR3 protein: CASSYPLNGYTF; CDR3 DNA: TGTGCCAGCAGTTACCCCCTCAATGGCTACACCTTC
D gene: TRBD2; V gene: TRBV6-2/TRBV6-3; J gene: TRBJ2-3; clone size: NA; CDR3 protein: CATKGTSGADTQYF; CDR3 DNA: TGTGCCACCAAAGGGACTAGCGGCGCAGATACGCAGTATTTT
D gene: NA; V gene: TRBV5-4; J gene: TRBJ1-1; clone size: NA; CDR3 protein: CASSLGGLTNTEAFF; CDR3 DNA: TGTGCCAGCAGCTTGGGGGGACTAACGAACACTGAAGCTTTCTTT
D gene: NA; V gene: TRBV28; J gene: TRBJ1-1; clone size: NA; CDR3 protein: CASSPLSVWNTEAFF; CDR3 DNA: TGTGCCAGCAGTCCGCTCAGTGTCTGGAACACTGAAGCTTTCTTT
D gene: TRBD1; V gene: TRBV6-1; J gene: TRBJ2-3; clone size: NA; CDR3 protein: CASRDPWTGPTDTQYF; CDR3 DNA: TGTGCCAGCAGGGACCCCTGGACAGGGCCCACAGATACGCAGTATTTT
D gene: TRBD2; V gene: TRBV12-3/TRBV12-4; J gene: TRBJ2-3; clone size: few; CDR3 protein: CASSPAGAPDTQYF; CDR3 DNA: TGTGCCAGCAGTCCAGCGGGGGCCCCAGATACGCAGTATTTT
D gene: TRBD2; V gene: TRBV29-1; J gene: TRBJ2-3; clone size: NA; CDR3 protein: CSVENVIAGEIKLRPDTQYF; CDR3 DNA: TGCAGCGTTGAAAATGTAATAGCGGGGGAGATAAAACTACGTCCAGATACGCAGTATTTT
D gene: NA; V gene: TRBV29-1; J gene: TRBJ1-2; clone size: many; CDR3 protein: CSVYLGPDGYTF; CDR3 DNA: TGCAGCGTTTACCTAGGGCCCGATGGCTACACCTTC
D gene: NA; V gene: TRBV7-2; J gene: TRBJ1-1; clone size: many; CDR3 protein: CASSHNPGDTEAFF; CDR3 DNA: TGTGCCAGCAGTCATAACCCAGGGGACACTGAAGCTTTCTTT
D gene: NA; V gene: TRBV20-1; J gene: TRBJ2-3; clone size: few; CDR3 protein: CSATDYLERDTQYF; CDR3 DNA: TGCAGTGCCACGGACTACCTTGAACGAGATACGCAGTATTTT
D gene: NA; V gene: TRBV25-1; J gene: TRBJ1-1; clone size: NA; CDR3 protein: CASSEWLAGTEAFF; CDR3 DNA: TGTGCCAGCAGTGAATGGTTGGCAGGCACTGAAGCTTTCTTT
D gene: NA; V gene: TRBV27; J gene: TRBJ2-7; clone size: NA; CDR3 protein: CASSFQGNPYEQYF; CDR3 DNA: TGTGCCAGCAGTTTTCAGGGAAACCCCTACGAGCAGTACTTC
D gene: NA; V gene: TRBV7-9; J gene: TRBJ1-1; clone size: few; CDR3 protein: CASSSTDGLNTEAFF; CDR3 DNA: TGTGCCAGCAGCTCCACGGACGGCTTGAACACTGAAGCTTTCTTT
D gene: NA; V gene: TRBV24-1; J gene: TRBJ2-1; clone size: once; CDR3 protein: CATSARDIHNEQFF; CDR3 DNA: TGTGCCACCAGTGCCCGGGACATCCACAATGAGCAGTTCTTC
D gene: TRBD1; V gene: TRBV19; J gene: TRBJ1-5; clone size: NA; CDR3 protein: CASPLGKQGASNQPQHF; CDR3 DNA: TGTGCCAGTCCTCTGGGGAAACAGGGGGCGAGCAATCAGCCCCAGCATTTT